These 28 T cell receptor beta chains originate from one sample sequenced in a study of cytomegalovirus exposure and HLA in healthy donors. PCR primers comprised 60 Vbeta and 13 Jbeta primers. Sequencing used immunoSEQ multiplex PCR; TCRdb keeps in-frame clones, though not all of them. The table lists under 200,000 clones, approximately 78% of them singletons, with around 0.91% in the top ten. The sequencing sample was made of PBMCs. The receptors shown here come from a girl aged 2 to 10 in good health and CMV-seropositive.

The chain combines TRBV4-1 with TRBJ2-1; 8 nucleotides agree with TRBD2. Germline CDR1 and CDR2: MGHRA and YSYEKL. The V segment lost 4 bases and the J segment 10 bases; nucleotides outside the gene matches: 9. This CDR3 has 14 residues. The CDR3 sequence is CASSLPSTSDEQFF. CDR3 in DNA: TGCGCCAGCAGCCTTCCTTCGACTAGCGACGAGCAGTTCTTC.

CDR3 in amino acids: CASSLSSFTDTQYF. The CDR3 DNA is TGTGCCAGCAGCTTAAGTAGCTTCACAGATACGCAGTATTTT. The rearrangement links TRBV11-3 to TRBJ2-3; D not certain. The CDR3 runs 14 residues. V lost 2 bases to trimming and J lost 2 bases, with 8 bases between them. Germline CDR1 is SGHNT and CDR2 is YENEEA.

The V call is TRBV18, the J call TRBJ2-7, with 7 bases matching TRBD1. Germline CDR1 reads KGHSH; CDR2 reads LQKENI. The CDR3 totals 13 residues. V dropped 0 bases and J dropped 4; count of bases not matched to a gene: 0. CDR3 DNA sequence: TGTGCCAGCTCACCACCGACAGGGTACGAGCAGTACTTC. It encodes CASSPPTGYEQYF.

CDR3 in DNA: TGTGCCTGGAGTGTATCGGGGGGGGGAGCCCAGTACTTC. Translated, it gives CAWSVSGGGAQYF. The rearrangement links TRBV30 to TRBJ2-5, with TRBD2 matching over 8 bases. Germline CDR1 reads GTSNPN; CDR2 reads SVGIG (reference sequence). The V segment lost 0 bases and the J segment 9 bases; nucleotides outside the gene matches: 6. The CDR3 runs 13 residues. Together with reference TRBV30 and TRBJ2-5, the CDR3 gives the full variable domain: SQTIHQWPATLVQPVGSPLSLECTVEGTSNPNLYWYRQAAGRGLQLLFYSVGIGQISSEVPQNLSASRPQDRQFILSSKKLLLSDSGFYLCAWSVSGGGAQYFGPGTRLLVL.

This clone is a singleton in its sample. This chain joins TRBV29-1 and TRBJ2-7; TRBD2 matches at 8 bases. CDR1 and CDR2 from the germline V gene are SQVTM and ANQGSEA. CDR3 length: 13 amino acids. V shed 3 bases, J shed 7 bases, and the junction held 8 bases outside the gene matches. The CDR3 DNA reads TGCAGCGTTGATATGCCTAGCGGGTATGAGCAGTACTTC. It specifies CSVDMPSGYEQYF.

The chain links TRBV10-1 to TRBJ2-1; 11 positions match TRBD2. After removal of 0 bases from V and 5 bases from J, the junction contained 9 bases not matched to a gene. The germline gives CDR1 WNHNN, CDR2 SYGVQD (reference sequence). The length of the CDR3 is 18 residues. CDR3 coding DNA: TGCGCCAGCAGTGAGTCAGGTTTCGGGACTAGCGGTCACAATGAGCAGTTCTTC. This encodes CASSESGFGTSGHNEQFF.

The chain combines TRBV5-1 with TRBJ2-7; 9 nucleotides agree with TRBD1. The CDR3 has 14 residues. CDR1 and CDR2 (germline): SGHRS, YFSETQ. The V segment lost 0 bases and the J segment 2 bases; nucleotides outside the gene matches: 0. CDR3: CASSLGTGAYEQYF. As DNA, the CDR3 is TGCGCCAGCAGCTTGGGGACAGGGGCCTACGAGCAGTACTTC.

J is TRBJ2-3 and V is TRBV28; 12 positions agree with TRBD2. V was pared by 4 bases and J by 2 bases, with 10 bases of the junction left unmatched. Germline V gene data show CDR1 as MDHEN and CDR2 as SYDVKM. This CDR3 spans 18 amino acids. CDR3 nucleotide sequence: TGTGCCAGCAGTTCCAGCTTGGGACTAGCGGGCCCCACAGATACGCAGTATTTT. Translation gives CASSSSLGLAGPTDTQYF. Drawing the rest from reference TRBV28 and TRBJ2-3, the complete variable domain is DVKVTQSSRYLVKRTGEKVFLECVQDMDHENMFWYRQDPGLGLRLIYFSYDVKMKEKGDIPEGYSVSREKKERFSLILESASTNQTSMYLCASSSSLGLAGPTDTQYFGPGTRLTVL.

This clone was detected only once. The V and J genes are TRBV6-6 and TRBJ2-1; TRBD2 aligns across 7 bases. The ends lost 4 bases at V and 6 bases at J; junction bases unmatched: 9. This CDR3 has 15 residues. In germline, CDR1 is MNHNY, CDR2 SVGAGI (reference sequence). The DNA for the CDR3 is TGTGCCAGCAGTTTTAAGAGGGAGGGATTCAATGAGCAGTTCTTC. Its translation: CASSFKREGFNEQFF.

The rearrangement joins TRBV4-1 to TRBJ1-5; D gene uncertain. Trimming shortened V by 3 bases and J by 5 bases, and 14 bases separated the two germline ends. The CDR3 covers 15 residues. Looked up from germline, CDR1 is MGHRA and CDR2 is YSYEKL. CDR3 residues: CASSHFAGYDQPQHF. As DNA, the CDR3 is TGCGCCAGCAGCCATTTTGCGGGGTATGATCAGCCCCAGCATTTT.

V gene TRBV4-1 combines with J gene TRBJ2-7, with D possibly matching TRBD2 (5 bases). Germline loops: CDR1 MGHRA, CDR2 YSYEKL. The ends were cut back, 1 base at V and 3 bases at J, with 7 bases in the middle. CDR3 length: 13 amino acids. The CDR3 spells CASSQGLLYEQYF. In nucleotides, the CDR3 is TGCGCCAGCAGCCAAGGACTACTCTACGAGCAGTACTTC.

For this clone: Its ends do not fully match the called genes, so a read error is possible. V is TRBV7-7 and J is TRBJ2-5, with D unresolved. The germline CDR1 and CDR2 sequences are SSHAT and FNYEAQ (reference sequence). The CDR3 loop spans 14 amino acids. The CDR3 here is CASSLGTGGKTQYF. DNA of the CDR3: TGTGCTAGCAGCTTAGGAACGGGTGGAAAGACCCAGTACTTC. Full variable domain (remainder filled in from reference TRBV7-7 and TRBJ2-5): GAGVSQSPRYKVTKRGQDVTLRCDPISSHATLYWYQQALGQGPEFLTYFNYEAQPDKSGLPSDRFSAERPEGSISTLTIQRTEQRDSAMYRCASSLGTGGKTQYFGPGTRLLVL.

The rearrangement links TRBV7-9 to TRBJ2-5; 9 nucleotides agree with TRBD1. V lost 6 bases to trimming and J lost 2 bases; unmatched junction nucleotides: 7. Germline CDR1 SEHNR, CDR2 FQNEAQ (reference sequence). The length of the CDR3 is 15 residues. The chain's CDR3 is CASRLPGTGQETQYF. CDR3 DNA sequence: TGTGCCAGCAGGTTACCCGGGACAGGGCAAGAGACCCAGTACTTC.

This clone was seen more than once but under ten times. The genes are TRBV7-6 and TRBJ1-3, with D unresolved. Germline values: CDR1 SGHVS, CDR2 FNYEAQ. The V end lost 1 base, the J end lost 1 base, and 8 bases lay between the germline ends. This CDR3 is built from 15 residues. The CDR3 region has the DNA TGTGCCAGCAGCTTAGTGGCAGGATCTGGAAACACCATATATTTT. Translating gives CASSLVAGSGNTIYF.

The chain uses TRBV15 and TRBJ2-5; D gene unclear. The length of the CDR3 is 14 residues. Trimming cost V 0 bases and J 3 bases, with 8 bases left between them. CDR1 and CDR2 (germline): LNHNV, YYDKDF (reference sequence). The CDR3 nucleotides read TGTGCCACCAGCAGAGAGGAGAGAAAAGAGACCCAGTACTTC. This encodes CATSREERKETQYF.

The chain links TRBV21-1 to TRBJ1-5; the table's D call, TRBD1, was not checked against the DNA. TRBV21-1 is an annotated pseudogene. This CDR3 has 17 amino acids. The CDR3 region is CASSKVAGEYSNQPQHF. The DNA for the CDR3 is TGTGCCAGCAGCAAAGTAGCAGGGGAGTATAGCAATCAGCCCCAGCATTTT.

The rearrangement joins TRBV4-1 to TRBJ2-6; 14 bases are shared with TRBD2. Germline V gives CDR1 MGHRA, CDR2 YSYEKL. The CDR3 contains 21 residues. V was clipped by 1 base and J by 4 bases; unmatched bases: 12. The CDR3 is CASSQVGRGLAGEAGANVLTF. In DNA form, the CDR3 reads TGCGCCAGCAGCCAAGTAGGGAGGGGACTAGCGGGAGAGGCGGGGGCCAACGTCCTGACTTTC.

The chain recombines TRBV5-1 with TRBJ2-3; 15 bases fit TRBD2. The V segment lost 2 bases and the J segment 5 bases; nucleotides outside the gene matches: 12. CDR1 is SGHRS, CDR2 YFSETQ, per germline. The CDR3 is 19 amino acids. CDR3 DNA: TGCGCCAGCAGCTTTTCCCGAAGGGGACTAGCGGGAGGAGGAGATACGCAGTATTTT. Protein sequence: CASSFSRRGLAGGGDTQYF.

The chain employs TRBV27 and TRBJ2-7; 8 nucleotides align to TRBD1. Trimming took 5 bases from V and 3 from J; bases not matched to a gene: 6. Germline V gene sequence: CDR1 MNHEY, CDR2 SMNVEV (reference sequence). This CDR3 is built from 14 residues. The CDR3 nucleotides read TGTGCCAGCAGTCCTTACAGGGGGGTCTACGAGCAGTACTTC. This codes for CASSPYRGVYEQYF.

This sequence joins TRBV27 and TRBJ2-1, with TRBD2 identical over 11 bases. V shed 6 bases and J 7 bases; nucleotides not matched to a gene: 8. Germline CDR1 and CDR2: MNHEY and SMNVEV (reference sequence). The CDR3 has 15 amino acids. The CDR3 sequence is CASRSISGRGNEQFF. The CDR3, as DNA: TGTGCCAGCAGAAGTATTAGCGGGAGGGGAAATGAGCAGTTCTTC.

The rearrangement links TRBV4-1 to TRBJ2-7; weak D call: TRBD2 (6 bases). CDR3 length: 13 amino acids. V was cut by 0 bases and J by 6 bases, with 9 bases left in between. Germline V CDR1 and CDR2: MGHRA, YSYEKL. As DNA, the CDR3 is TGCGCCAGCAGCCAAGACCTAGCGTCCGAGCAGTACTTC. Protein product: CASSQDLASEQYF.

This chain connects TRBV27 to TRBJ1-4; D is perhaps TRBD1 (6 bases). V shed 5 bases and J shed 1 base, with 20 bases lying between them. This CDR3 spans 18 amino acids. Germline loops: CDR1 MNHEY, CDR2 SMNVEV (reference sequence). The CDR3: CASSAGDLGSQTNEKLFF. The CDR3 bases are TGTGCCAGCAGTGCAGGGGATTTGGGATCCCAAACTAATGAAAAACTGTTTTTT. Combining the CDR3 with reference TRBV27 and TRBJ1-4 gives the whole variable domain EAQVTQNPRYLITVTGKKLTVTCSQNMNHEYMSWYRQDPGLGLRQIYYSMNVEVTDKGDVPEGYKVSRKEKRNFPLILESPSPNQTSLYFCASSAGDLGSQTNEKLFFGSGTQLSVL.

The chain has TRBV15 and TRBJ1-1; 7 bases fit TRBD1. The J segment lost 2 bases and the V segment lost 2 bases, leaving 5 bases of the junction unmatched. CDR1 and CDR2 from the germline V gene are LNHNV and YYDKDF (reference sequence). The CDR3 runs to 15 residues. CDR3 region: CATSRRTGLNTEAFF. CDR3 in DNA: TGTGCCACCAGCAGACGGACAGGACTTAACACTGAAGCTTTCTTT.

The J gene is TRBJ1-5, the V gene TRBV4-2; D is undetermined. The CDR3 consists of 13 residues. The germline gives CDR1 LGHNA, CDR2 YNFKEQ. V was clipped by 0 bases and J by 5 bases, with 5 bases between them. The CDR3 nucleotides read TGTGCCAGCAGCCAAGATCTAGATCAGCCCCAGCATTTT. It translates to CASSQDLDQPQHF.

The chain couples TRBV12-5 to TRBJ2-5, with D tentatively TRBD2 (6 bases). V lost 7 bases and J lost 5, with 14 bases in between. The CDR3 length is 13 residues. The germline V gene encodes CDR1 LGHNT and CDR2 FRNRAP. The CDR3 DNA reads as TGTGCTAGTGCCCTACTAGGAGGGGAGACCCAGTACTTC. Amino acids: CASALLGGETQYF.

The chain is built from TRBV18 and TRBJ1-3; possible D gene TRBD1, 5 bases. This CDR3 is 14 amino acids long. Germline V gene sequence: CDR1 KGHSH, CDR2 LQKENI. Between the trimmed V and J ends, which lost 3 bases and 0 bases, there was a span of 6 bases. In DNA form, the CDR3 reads TGTGCCAGCTCACCGGACACCTCTGGAAACACCATATATTTT. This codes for CASSPDTSGNTIYF. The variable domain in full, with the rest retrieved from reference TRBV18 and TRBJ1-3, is NAGVMQNPRHLVRRRGQEARLRCSPMKGHSHVYWYRQLPEEGLKFMVYLQKENIIDESGMPKERFSAEFPKEGPSILRIQQVVRGDSAAYFCASSPDTSGNTIYFGEGSWLTVV.

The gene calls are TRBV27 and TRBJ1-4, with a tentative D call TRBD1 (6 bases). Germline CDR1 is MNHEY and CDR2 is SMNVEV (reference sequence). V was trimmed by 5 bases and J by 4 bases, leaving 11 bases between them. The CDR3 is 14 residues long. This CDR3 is CASSKQGINEKLFF. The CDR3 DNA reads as TGTGCCAGCAGTAAACAGGGAATTAATGAAAAACTGTTTTTT.

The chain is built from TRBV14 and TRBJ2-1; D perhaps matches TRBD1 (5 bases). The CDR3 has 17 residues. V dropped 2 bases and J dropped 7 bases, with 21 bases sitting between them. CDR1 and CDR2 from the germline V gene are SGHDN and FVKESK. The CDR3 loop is CASSQSVFWQGGNEQFF. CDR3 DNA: TGTGCCAGCAGCCAATCCGTATTTTGGCAGGGCGGAAATGAGCAGTTCTTC.